This T cell receptor (beta chain) was observed in a study of T-cell memory formation after mild COVID-19. CDR3 size: 13 residues. The germline V and J ends were trimmed by 4 bases and 4 bases, with 7 bases remaining between them. Germline V gene lookup returns CDR1 SGHTA and CDR2 FQGTGA. 5'RACE primed at constant segments yielded TCR alpha and TCR beta cDNA libraries bearing sample barcodes and UMIs. TCRdb reprocessed the 5' RACE reads via MiXCR and lists one record per CDR3 protein. Of around 200,000 distinct CDR3 sequences listed, roughly 10% are singletons. Whole-study results and caveats: CD4/CD8 balance held among clones contracting day 15 to 85, and later expanders leaned CD4+. For contracting clones, CD4+ ones sat mainly in CM and EM, CD8+ in EMRA. Second-wave clones with a day 37 peak had unconfirmed SARS-CoV-2 specificity.

This clonotype has at least ten counts. Its matching antigen is unknown. The sample comprised PBMCs or a T cell subset sorted from them (not recorded which). J is TRBJ2-2 and V is TRBV7-3; D unresolved. The receptor's source is a young man who had mild COVID-19 (a few samples of this study predate the infection). Cell type and time point are not known. The CDR3 sequence is CASSWASTGELFF. As DNA, the CDR3 is TGTGCCAGCAGCTGGGCCTCCACCGGGGAGCTGTTTTTT.